This T cell receptor (beta chain) was sequenced for a study of monozygotic twins with inflammatory bowel disease (dated 2019 in TCRdb). Looking at the study overall: In total, around 30 monozygotic twin pairs made up the full study: 19 Danish pairs, all IBD-discordant, plus nine German pairs, of which four were IBD-concordant and five were IBD-discordant. Each individual had, on average, about 151 000 unique TCRalpha sequences and 181 000 unique TCRbeta sequences available for analysis. The search for disease-associated traits relied mainly on comparing, within discordant pairs, IBD patients with their genetically identical healthy co-twins.

The library was obtained by 5' RACE. For each TCR library, around 3,500 ng of total RNA was used. For each sample, cDNA was synthesized in eight separate reactions using SMARTScribe reverse transcriptase. During cDNA synthesis, unique molecular identifiers containing a 6-nucleotide sample barcode were introduced by template switching. Amplification of TCRalpha and TCRbeta cDNA involved two nested PCRs of approximately 16 and 10 cycles, and each PCR was followed by bead purification. Before amplification, the cDNA was treated with uracil DNA-glycosylase and purified using the QIAquick PCR purification kit. The second PCR added Illumina TruSeq-compatible adapters along with sample-specific barcodes. TapeStation and Qubit were used to check library quality and concentration, and approximately 5 ng of each library went into the pool. Pooled libraries were sequenced on an Illumina HiSeq2500 single-index Rapid Run with 2 x 100 bp reads and custom sequencing primers. The study's processing was this. PCR and sequencing errors were corrected by UMI-based consensus assembly using MiGEC version 1.2.6. MiXCR version 2.1.1 handled V(D)J alignment, clonotype assembly and CDR3 extraction. Gene usage, clonotype sharing and MAIT/NKT TCR abundance were normalised by analysing the top 1000, 10 000 and 20 000 clonotypes per sample. After downsampling to 27 000 UMIs, diversity was calculated as the inverse Simpson index using the vegan R package. Paired Mann-Whitney U tests were applied to discordant twin pairs, with Benjamini-Hochberg correction for multiple testing. The reads underwent TCRdb reprocessing, giving one record for each CDR3 protein sequence and no DNA. TCRdb, not the original authors, processed these V and J calls. This sample's table lists under 130,000 distinct CDR3 sequences. The ten largest make up approximately 2% of the sample.

Points the paper makes about the study in general: No single strong signal or clonotype linked to IBD turned up in the results, so the idea that one exists was not supported. The analysis was unable to tell apart different T cell subtypes. Compared with healthy twins, IBD patients shared fewer clonotypes with other individuals, and the difference was most pronounced in patients with signs of disease activity. Concordant and discordant twins showed no difference in repertoire similarity, possibly because of limited statistical power. Background noise and inter-individual variability may have been introduced into the repertoires by the differing immunosuppressive treatments among patients. A decrease in TCRbeta repertoire diversity, as measured by inverse Simpson index, was observed in IBD patients compared with their healthy co-twins.

As for this clonotype: Its antigen remains undetermined.

From each donor, a roughly 2.3 ml peripheral blood sample was collected into PAXgene tubes and stored at -80 degrees C. Total RNA was isolated from whole blood with the PAXgene blood miRNA kit on an automated QIAcube, without T cell sorting. Peripheral blood from monozygotic twin pairs concordant or discordant for inflammatory bowel disease was subjected to deep TCRalpha and TCRbeta repertoire profiling with unique molecular barcoding. For every twin pair, smoking habits were documented, and each individual was categorised as a current, former or never smoker. Taken from cysteine to phenylalanine, the CDR3 has 17 residues. No DNA appears here. CDR1 MNHNS and CDR2 SASEGT are derived from the germline V gene.

Sequenced: blood. This clonotype was obtained from a human donor with ulcerative colitis or Crohn's disease, or a healthy co-twin of an affected twin (not recorded which). This receptor chain uses TRBV6-1 and TRBJ1-4. For the CDR3, the sequence is CASSKRSTDATNEKLFF.